Each of the 16 T cell receptor beta chains below was sequenced from the same sample in a study of blood T cell repertoires in COVID-19. Sequenced by immunoSEQ multiplex PCR; TCRdb stores in-frame clones only, minus some. The sample comprises around 50,000 clones, 60% to 80% of which are singletons, and approximately 5.3% rests with the top ten. Sequenced input: PBMCs or T cells enriched from blood (not recorded which). The receptors were sampled from a woman aged 45-65 years with acute COVID-19.

The chain's CDR3 is CARSYRQGATRTEAFF. CDR3 coding DNA: TGTGCCAGAAGCTACAGACAGGGGGCAACAAGAACTGAAGCTTTCTTT. The gene calls are TRBV5-3 and TRBJ1-1, with 10 bases matching TRBD1. TRBV5-3 falls under the ORF class, with uncertain function. The CDR3 is 16 amino acids. Trimming took 3 bases from V and 5 from J; bases not matched to a gene: 10.

The chain employs TRBV2 and TRBJ1-4; D remains ambiguous. CDR3 size: 15 residues. Per the germline V gene, CDR1 is SNHLY and CDR2 is FYNNEI. V lost 4 bases, J lost 1 base, and 10 bases lay in between. CDR3: CASSAMRVTNEKLFF. The CDR3, as DNA: TGTGCCAGCAGTGCAATGAGGGTAACTAATGAAAAACTGTTTTTT.

This clone was counted between two and nine times. The chain joins TRBV5-8 to TRBJ1-5; TRBD1 is a possible D gene (5 bases). CDR1 and CDR2 from the germline V gene are SGHTS and YDEGEE. V lost 1 base and J 4 bases, leaving 15 bases between the germline ends. This CDR3 region has 16 residues. The CDR3 DNA is TGTGCCAGCAGCTTGTACTCAGGGCTAGGAAATCAGCCCCAGCATTTT. It codes for CASSLYSGLGNQPQHF.

The V and J genes are TRBV29-1 and TRBJ1-1; 10 nucleotides agree with TRBD1. From germline, CDR1 is SQVTM and CDR2 ANQGSEA. V dropped 7 bases and J dropped 3; count of bases not matched to a gene: 8. This CDR3 contains 14 residues. The CDR3 loop is CSATRGTGDTEAFF. DNA for the CDR3: TGCAGCGCCACCCGTGGGACAGGGGACACTGAAGCTTTCTTT. The whole variable domain, remainder taken from reference TRBV29-1 and TRBJ1-1, is SAVISQKPSRDICQRGTSLTIQCQVDSQVTMMFWYRQQPGQSLTLIATANQGSEATYESGFVIDKFPISRPNLTFSTLTVSNMSPEDSSIYLCSATRGTGDTEAFFGQGTRLTVV.

This chain links TRBV28 with TRBJ2-5, with 7 bases lining up with TRBD2. CDR3 size: 14 residues. Trimming removed 3 bases from V and 1 base from J; junction bases left unmatched: 2. Germline V gives CDR1 MDHEN, CDR2 SYDVKM. Here the CDR3 reads CASSLGGSQETQYF. The DNA of the CDR3 is TGTGCCAGCAGTTTGGGGGGGTCCCAAGAGACCCAGTACTTC.

The sample holds a few counts of this clone. The same CDR3 also results from other DNA sequences found in this sample. The chain has TRBV25-1 and TRBJ1-2; TRBD1 agrees at 11 bases. This CDR3 is 17 amino acids long. Unmatched junction bases numbered 14, after V lost 3 bases and J lost 8 bases. Germline V lookup: CDR1 MGHDK, CDR2 SYGVNS. Here the CDR3 DNA reads TGTGCCAGCAGTGATCTCTTCCCGGGACAGGGGGTCCAAGGCTACACCTTC. This sequence encodes CASSDLFPGQGVQGYTF.

The chain uses TRBV27 and TRBJ2-2, with 8 nucleotides matching TRBD1. Germline V gene sequence: CDR1 MNHEY, CDR2 SMNVEV (reference sequence). This CDR3 is 17 amino acids long. V was pared by 5 bases and J by 0 bases, with 8 bases of the junction left unmatched. The CDR3 loop reads CASSPDRVWANTGELFF. The CDR3 nucleotides read TGTGCCAGCAGTCCGGACAGGGTTTGGGCGAACACCGGGGAGCTGTTTTTT.

The chain carries TRBV4-1 and TRBJ2-4, with TRBD1 matching 9 bases. Germline CDR1 and CDR2: MGHRA and YSYEKL. The CDR3 totals 16 residues. Germline trimming cut 1 base from V and 4 bases from J; bases unmatched to any gene: 5. Here the CDR3 DNA reads TGCGCCAGCAGCCAAGGACCGGGACAGGGTAAAAACATTCAGTACTTC. This sequence encodes CASSQGPGQGKNIQYF.

The chain joins TRBV4-1 to TRBJ2-3; 8 nucleotides match TRBD2. The V segment lost 5 bases and the J segment 1 base; nucleotides outside the gene matches: 5. This CDR3 has 15 residues. CDR1 is MGHRA, CDR2 YSYEKL, per germline. The CDR3 sequence is CASSFGGAGTDTQYF. DNA of the CDR3: TGCGCCAGCAGCTTCGGGGGGGCGGGCACAGATACGCAGTATTTT.

This clone was found once. The V call is TRBV10-3, the J call TRBJ1-1; 8 nucleotides match TRBD1. V lost 1 base, J lost 3 bases, and 4 bases stayed unmatched. The germline gives CDR1 ENHRY, CDR2 SYGVKD. CDR3 size: 15 residues. In DNA, the CDR3 is TGTGCCATCAGTGAGTATGACAGGGGCCACACTGAAGCTTTCTTT. Its protein product is CAISEYDRGHTEAFF.

The rearrangement links TRBV28 to TRBJ2-7; D possibly corresponds to TRBD1 (7 bases). V dropped 6 bases and J dropped 3 bases, with 21 bases sitting between them. Looked up from germline, CDR1 is MDHEN and CDR2 is SYDVKM. The CDR3 runs 16 residues. DNA of the CDR3: TGTGCCAGCAGGGGGGAGGCAGGGGACAGTGACTACGAGCAGTACTTC. This codes for CASRGEAGDSDYEQYF.

This chain joins TRBV19 and TRBJ1-1; D perhaps matches TRBD1 (5 bases). This CDR3 contains 13 residues. From germline, CDR1 is LNHDA and CDR2 SQIVND (reference sequence). Trimming removed 3 bases at V and 8 bases at J, with 13 bases between. CDR3 coding DNA: TGTGCCAGTAGTATTCGGCAGGGCTCCGAAGCTTTCTTT. Residues: CASSIRQGSEAFF.

Only one count was recorded for this clone. The V gene is TRBV6-5, the J gene TRBJ1-3; D might be TRBD1 (6 bases). This CDR3 is 14 amino acids long. The V end lost 7 bases, the J end lost 2 bases, and 12 bases lay between the germline ends. CDR1 and CDR2 (germline): MNHEY, SVGAGI. Here the CDR3 reads CASTTGNAGNTIYF. As DNA, the CDR3 is TGTGCCAGCACTACAGGGAACGCTGGAAACACCATATATTTT.

The chain links TRBV6-5 to TRBJ1-1; 9 bases are shared with TRBD1. This CDR3 contains 13 residues. With 5 bases clipped from V and 11 bases from J, the junction kept 9 bases outside the gene matches. Germline V gene lookup returns CDR1 MNHEY and CDR2 SVGAGI. For the CDR3, the DNA is TGTGCCAGCAGTCCTAGGGGGGACAGGGCGGCTTTCTTT. Its protein product is CASSPRGDRAAFF.

This rearrangement joins TRBV18 to TRBJ1-2; D uncertain. V was shortened by 3 bases and J by 0 bases, with 17 bases between the two germline ends. Looked up from germline, CDR1 is KGHSH and CDR2 is LQKENI. The CDR3 is 17 amino acids. In nucleotides, the CDR3 is TGTGCCAGCTCACCGCGGGGTACCGACCTTTCTAACTATGGCTACACCTTC. Translated, it gives CASSPRGTDLSNYGYTF.

The table lists this clone with a few counts. V is TRBV27 and J is TRBJ1-2, with D unclear. This CDR3 has 13 residues. V gave up 1 base and J gave up 8 bases, with 11 bases separating them. CDR1 is MNHEY, CDR2 SMNVEV, per germline (reference sequence). The CDR3 loop reads CASSLFAGAGYTF. The CDR3 DNA sequence: TGTGCCAGCAGTTTATTTGCGGGTGCAGGCTACACCTTC.